This record looks at one TCR beta chain sequence and its context. Deletions cut 4 bases from V and 3 bases from J, with 11 bases between. CDR1 SGHNT and CDR2 YYREEE come from the germline V gene (reference sequence). The CDR3 is made up of 13 amino acids. Use of 60 Vbeta and 13 Jbeta primers characterized the PCR. The data were produced by immunoSEQ multiplex PCR, yet TCRdb's version contains in-frame clones alone and is incomplete. The sample has fewer than 110,000 clones; 82% are singletons. The data were obtained in a study of cytomegalovirus exposure and HLA in healthy donors. The receptor comes from a man between 25 and 39 years old in good health and CMV-seropositive. This chain links TRBV5-4 with TRBJ2-7; D unresolved. Sequencing was carried out using PBMCs. The CDR3 here is CASSVPGFYEQYF. The CDR3 bases are TGTGCCAGCAGCGTACCGGGTTTCTACGAGCAGTACTTC.